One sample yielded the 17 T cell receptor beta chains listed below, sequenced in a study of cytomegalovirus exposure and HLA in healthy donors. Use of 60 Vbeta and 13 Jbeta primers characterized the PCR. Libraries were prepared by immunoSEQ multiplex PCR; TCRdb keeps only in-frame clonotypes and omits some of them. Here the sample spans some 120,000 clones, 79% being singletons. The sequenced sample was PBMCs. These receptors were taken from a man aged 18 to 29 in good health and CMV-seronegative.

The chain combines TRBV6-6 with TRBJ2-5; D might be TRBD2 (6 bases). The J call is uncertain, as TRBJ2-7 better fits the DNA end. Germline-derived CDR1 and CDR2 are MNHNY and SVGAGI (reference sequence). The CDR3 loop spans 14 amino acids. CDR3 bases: TGTGCCAGCAGTTACGGAGGGAAAGACCACGAGCAGTACTTC. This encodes CASSYGGKDHEQYF.

The chain's CDR3 is CASSWDRGPHEQYV. The CDR3 DNA reads as TGTGCCAGCAGCTGGGACAGGGGTCCCCACGAGCAGTACGTC. This chain uses TRBV7-3 with TRBJ2-7; 10 positions agree with TRBD1. The CDR3 loop spans 14 amino acids. Germline loops: CDR1 SGHTA, CDR2 FQGTGA. Trimming removed 4 bases from V and 5 bases from J; junction bases left unmatched: 5.

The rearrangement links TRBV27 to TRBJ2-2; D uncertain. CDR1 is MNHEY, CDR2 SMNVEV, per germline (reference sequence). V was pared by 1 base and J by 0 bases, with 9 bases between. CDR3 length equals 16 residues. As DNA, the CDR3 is TGTGCCAGCAGTTTATTCGCCTCTACGAACACCGGGGAGCTGTTTTTT. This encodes CASSLFASTNTGELFF.

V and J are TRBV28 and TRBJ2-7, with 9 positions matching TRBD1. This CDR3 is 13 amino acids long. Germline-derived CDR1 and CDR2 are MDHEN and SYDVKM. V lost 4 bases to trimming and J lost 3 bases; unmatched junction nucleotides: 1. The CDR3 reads CASSSGQGYEQYF. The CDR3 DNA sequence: TGTGCCAGCAGTTCGGGACAGGGCTACGAGCAGTACTTC.

The CDR3 loop is CATSSNSYNEQFF. DNA for the CDR3: TGTGCCACCAGCAGCAACTCCTACAATGAGCAGTTCTTC. V is TRBV15 and J is TRBJ2-1; D is undetermined. Germline V CDR1 and CDR2: LNHNV, YYDKDF (reference sequence). The CDR3 contains 13 residues. V dropped 3 bases and J dropped 0 bases, with 3 bases sitting between them.

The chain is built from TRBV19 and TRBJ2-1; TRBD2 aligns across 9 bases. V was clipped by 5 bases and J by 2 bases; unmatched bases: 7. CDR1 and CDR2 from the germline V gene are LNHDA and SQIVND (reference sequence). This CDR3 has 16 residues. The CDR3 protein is CASSLLAGETYNEQFF. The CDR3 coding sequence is TGTGCCAGTAGTTTGTTAGCGGGAGAGACCTACAATGAGCAGTTCTTC.

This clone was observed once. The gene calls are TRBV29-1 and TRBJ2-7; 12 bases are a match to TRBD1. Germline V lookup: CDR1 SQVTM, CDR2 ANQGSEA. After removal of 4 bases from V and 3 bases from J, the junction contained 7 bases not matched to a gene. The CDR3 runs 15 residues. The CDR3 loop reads CSVAPGTGGNYEQYF. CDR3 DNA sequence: TGCAGCGTTGCCCCCGGGACAGGGGGCAACTACGAGCAGTACTTC.

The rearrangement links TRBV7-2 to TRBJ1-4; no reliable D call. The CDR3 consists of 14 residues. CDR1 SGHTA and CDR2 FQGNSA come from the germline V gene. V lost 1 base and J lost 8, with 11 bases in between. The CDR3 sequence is CASSLGRSSEKLFF. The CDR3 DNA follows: TGTGCCAGCAGCTTAGGGCGGTCGTCGGAAAAACTGTTTTTT. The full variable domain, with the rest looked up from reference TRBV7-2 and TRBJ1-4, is GAGVSQSPSNKVTEKGKDVELRCDPISGHTALYWYRQSLGQGLEFLIYFQGNSAPDKSGLPSDRFSAERTGGSVSTLTIQRTQQEDSAVYLCASSLGRSSEKLFFGSGTQLSVL.

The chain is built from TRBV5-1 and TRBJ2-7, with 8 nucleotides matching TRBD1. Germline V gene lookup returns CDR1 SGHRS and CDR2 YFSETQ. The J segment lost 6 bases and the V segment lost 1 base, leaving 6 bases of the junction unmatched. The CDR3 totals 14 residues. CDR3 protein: CASSLLGQAREQYF. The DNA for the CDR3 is TGCGCCAGCAGCTTGTTGGGACAGGCCCGCGAGCAGTACTTC.

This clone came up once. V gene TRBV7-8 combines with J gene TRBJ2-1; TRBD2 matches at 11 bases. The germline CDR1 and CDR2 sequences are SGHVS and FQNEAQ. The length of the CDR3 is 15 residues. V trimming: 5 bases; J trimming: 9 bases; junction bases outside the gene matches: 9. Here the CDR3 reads CASSHGRLAGGEQFF. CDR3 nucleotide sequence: TGTGCCAGCAGCCACGGTCGGCTAGCGGGAGGTGAGCAGTTCTTC.

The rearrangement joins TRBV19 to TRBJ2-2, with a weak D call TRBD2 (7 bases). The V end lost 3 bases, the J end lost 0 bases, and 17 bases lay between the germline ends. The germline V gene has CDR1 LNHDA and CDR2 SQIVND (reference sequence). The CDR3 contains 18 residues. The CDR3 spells CASSIHGGLTANTGELFF. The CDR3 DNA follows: TGTGCCAGTAGTATTCACGGGGGGCTAACCGCGAACACCGGGGAGCTGTTTTTT.

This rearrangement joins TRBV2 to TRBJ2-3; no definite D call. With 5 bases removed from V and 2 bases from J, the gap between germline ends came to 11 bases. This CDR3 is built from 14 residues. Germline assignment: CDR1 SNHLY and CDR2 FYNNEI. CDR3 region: CASSPYDTTDTQYF. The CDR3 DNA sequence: TGTGCCAGCAGTCCCTACGACACCACAGATACGCAGTATTTT.

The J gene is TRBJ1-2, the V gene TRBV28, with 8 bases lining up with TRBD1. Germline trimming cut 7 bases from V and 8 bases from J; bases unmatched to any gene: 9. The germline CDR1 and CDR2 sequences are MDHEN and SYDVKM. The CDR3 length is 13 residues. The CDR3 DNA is TGTGCCAGCATTCCTACCGGGACAGGAGGCTACACCTTC. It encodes CASIPTGTGGYTF.

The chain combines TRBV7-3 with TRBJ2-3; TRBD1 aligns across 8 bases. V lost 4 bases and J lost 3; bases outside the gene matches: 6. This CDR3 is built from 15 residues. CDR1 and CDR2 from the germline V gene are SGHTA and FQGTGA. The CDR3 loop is CASSSTGVWTDTQYF. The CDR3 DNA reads TGTGCCAGCAGCTCGACAGGGGTATGGACAGATACGCAGTATTTT.

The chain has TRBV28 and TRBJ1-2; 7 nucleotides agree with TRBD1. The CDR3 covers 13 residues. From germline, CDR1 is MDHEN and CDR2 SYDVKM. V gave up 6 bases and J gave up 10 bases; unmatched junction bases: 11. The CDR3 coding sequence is TGTGCCAGCAGCCCGGACAGGTTTAATGACTACACCTTC. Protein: CASSPDRFNDYTF.

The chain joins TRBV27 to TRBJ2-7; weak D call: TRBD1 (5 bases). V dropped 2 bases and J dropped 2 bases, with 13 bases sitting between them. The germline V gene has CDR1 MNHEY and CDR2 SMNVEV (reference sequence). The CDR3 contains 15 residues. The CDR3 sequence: CASSLAVQGAYEQYF. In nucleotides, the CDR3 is TGTGCCAGCAGTTTAGCGGTCCAGGGCGCCTACGAGCAGTACTTC.

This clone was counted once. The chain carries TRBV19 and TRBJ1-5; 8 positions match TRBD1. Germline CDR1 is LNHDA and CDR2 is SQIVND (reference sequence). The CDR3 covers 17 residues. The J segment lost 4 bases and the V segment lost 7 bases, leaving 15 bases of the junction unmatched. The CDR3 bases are TGTGCCAGTACCACTGGGACAGGTAAAAGAGGGAATCAGCCCCAGCATTTT. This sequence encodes CASTTGTGKRGNQPQHF.